This section outlines one TCR beta chain sequence together with its context. A much larger clone differs from this one at a single base, so this may be a read error. The sample is drawn from a study of T cells of healthy individuals. CDR1 MGHRA and CDR2 YSYEKL come from the germline V gene. This CDR3 has 14 residues. TCRdb independently ran MiXCR on the 5' RACE reads; one entry per CDR3 protein. The sample includes 50,000 to 55,000 distinct CDR3 sequences, roughly 15% of them seen just once. V and J are TRBV4-1 and TRBJ1-4; TRBD1 matches 9 bases. This clonotype was obtained from a human donor in good health. CDR3 residues: CACSPGQGNEKLFF. In DNA, the CDR3 is TGCGCCTGCAGCCCGGGACAGGGTAATGAAAAACTGTTTTTT.